The 19 T cell receptor beta chains below come from one sample, sequenced in a study of graft-versus-host responses after intestinal transplantation. The method was immunoSEQ multiplex PCR; TCRdb's version includes in-frame clones alone and lacks a portion of them. The table records more than 100,000 clones, roughly 96% of them present only once. Their target antigens are unknown. The source was unstimulated CD8+ T cells sorted from spleen or lymph node cells, collected before intestinal transplant. The receptors derive from a human donor who received an intestinal transplant.

This chain links TRBV28 with TRBJ1-5; D perhaps matches TRBD1 (6 bases). Germline-derived CDR1 and CDR2 are MDHEN and SYDVKM. The CDR3 runs 14 residues. Trimming stripped 3 bases from V and 6 bases from J, with 12 bases between. The CDR3 sequence is CASSFGGGPQPQHF. The CDR3 bases are TGTGCCAGCAGTTTCGGGGGGGGCCCTCAGCCCCAGCATTTT.

The V gene is TRBV10-3, the J gene TRBJ2-7; TRBD2 matches at 12 bases. CDR3 length: 13 amino acids. The V segment lost 10 bases and the J segment 7 bases; nucleotides outside the gene matches: 8. The germline V gene encodes CDR1 ENHRY and CDR2 SYGVKD. CDR3 protein: CATWRGLAGEQYF. As DNA, the CDR3 is TGTGCCACTTGGAGGGGACTAGCGGGTGAGCAGTACTTC.

The rearrangement joins TRBV7-9 to TRBJ1-5, with D possibly matching TRBD1 (6 bases). The CDR3 is 14 amino acids. Trimming stripped 6 bases from V and 7 bases from J, with 16 bases between. Germline V gene lookup returns CDR1 SEHNR and CDR2 FQNEAQ (reference sequence). CDR3 nucleotides: TGTGCCAGCAGTGTCACGGGGGCTGGACAGCCCCAGCATTTT. Its protein is CASSVTGAGQPQHF. Full variable domain (outside the CDR3, taken from reference TRBV7-9 and TRBJ1-5): DTGVSQNPRHKITKRGQNVTFRCDPISEHNRLYWYRQTLGQGPEFLTYFQNEAQLEKSRLLSDRFSAERPKGSFSTLEIQRTEQGDSAMYLCASSVTGAGQPQHFGDGTRLSIL.

About this clone itself: Other DNA sequences from this sample encode an identical CDR3 as well. The J gene is TRBJ1-2, the V gene TRBV9, with D unclear. Germline CDR1 is SGDLS and CDR2 is YYNGEE. The V end was cut by 0 bases, the J end by 5 bases, with 5 bases between. The CDR3 runs to 12 residues. Written as DNA, the CDR3 is TGTGCCAGCAGCGTAGCTGGGTATGGCTACACCTTC. Translation: CASSVAGYGYTF.

This sequence joins TRBV7-8 and TRBJ2-1; 9 nucleotides agree with TRBD2. The CDR3 consists of 14 residues. Germline loops: CDR1 SGHVS, CDR2 FQNEAQ. V lost 10 bases to trimming and J lost 0 bases; unmatched junction nucleotides: 4. CDR3 in amino acids: CAIRAGGSYNEQFF. The CDR3 bases are TGTGCCATCAGAGCGGGAGGCTCCTACAATGAGCAGTTCTTC.

This clone was seen only once. The rearrangement joins TRBV27 to TRBJ2-7; a weak D match, TRBD1 (6 bases). CDR1 is MNHEY, CDR2 SMNVEV, per germline (reference sequence). The CDR3 has 14 amino acids. Trimming left V 5 bases short and J 4 bases short, with 15 bases between. CDR3 amino acids: CASSPSTGSYEQYF. The CDR3 nucleotides read TGTGCCAGCAGTCCCTCGACAGGATCTTACGAGCAGTACTTC.

The J gene is TRBJ1-1, the V gene TRBV28, with TRBD1 matching over 7 bases. This CDR3 spans 15 amino acids. The V and J ends lost 1 base and 1 base, in that order; junction bases with no gene match: 3. Per the germline V gene, CDR1 is MDHEN and CDR2 is SYDVKM. In DNA form, the CDR3 reads TGTGCCAGCAGTTTATTGCAGGGGGAGAACACTGAAGCTTTCTTT. Encoded protein: CASSLLQGENTEAFF.

The genes are TRBV27 and TRBJ1-2; a possible D gene is TRBD1 (5 bases). Germline CDR1 reads MNHEY; CDR2 reads SMNVEV (reference sequence). The CDR3 covers 17 residues. V dropped 7 bases and J dropped 6 bases, with 27 bases sitting between them. The CDR3 bases are TGTGCCAGCACCACGGAACTCGGGCTAGGGGCGTTAGATGGCTACACCTTC. This gives the protein CASTTELGLGALDGYTF.

This chain joins TRBV27 and TRBJ2-1; maybe TRBD2 (6 bases). The length of the CDR3 is 16 residues. Trimming took 5 bases from V and 2 from J, leaving 16 bases between them. Germline V gives CDR1 MNHEY, CDR2 SMNVEV (reference sequence). The CDR3 loop reads CASSRWDSNPYNEQFF. In DNA, the CDR3 is TGTGCCAGCAGTAGGTGGGACTCAAATCCCTACAATGAGCAGTTCTTC.

The chain combines TRBV4-1 with TRBJ2-1, with 8 bases lining up with TRBD2. After removal of 0 bases from V and 5 bases from J, the junction contained 9 bases not matched to a gene. The CDR3 runs 17 residues. Germline V lookup: CDR1 MGHRA, CDR2 YSYEKL. The CDR3 sequence: CASSQDRWSGRNNEQFF. DNA for the CDR3: TGCGCCAGCAGCCAAGATCGGTGGAGCGGGAGAAACAATGAGCAGTTCTTC.

This clone was found once. This chain uses TRBV28 with TRBJ2-1; possible D gene TRBD2, 5 bases. V was cut by 7 bases and J by 0 bases, with 10 bases left in between. The CDR3 sequence is 14 residues long. The germline V gene encodes CDR1 MDHEN and CDR2 SYDVKM. The CDR3 region is CASIGLSSYNEQFF. The CDR3 coding sequence is TGTGCCAGCATCGGACTCAGCTCCTACAATGAGCAGTTCTTC. The variable domain in full, completed from reference TRBV28 and TRBJ2-1, reads DVKVTQSSRYLVKRTGEKVFLECVQDMDHENMFWYRQDPGLGLRLIYFSYDVKMKEKGDIPEGYSVSREKKERFSLILESASTNQTSMYLCASIGLSSYNEQFFGPGTRLTVL.

The J gene is TRBJ2-7, the V gene TRBV2, with no clear D. Per the germline V gene, CDR1 is SNHLY and CDR2 is FYNNEI. V was clipped by 0 bases and J by 5 bases, with 11 bases between them. The CDR3 loop spans 14 amino acids. The CDR3 nucleotides are TGTGCCAGCAGTGAAGCGGGGTGGTCCAACGAGCAGTACTTC. It codes for CASSEAGWSNEQYF.

The chain is built from TRBV19 and TRBJ2-5, with a possible D match to TRBD1 (5 bases). The closer fit of TRBJ2-7 to the DNA end suggests the J call may be wrong. Germline lookup yields CDR1 LNHDA and CDR2 SQIVND (reference sequence). The CDR3 is made up of 14 amino acids. The DNA for the CDR3 is TGTGCCAGTAGTATAGGGGGCTCGGCCTACGAGCAGTACTTC. Amino acids: CASSIGGSAYEQYF.

As regards this clone: In the same sample, other DNA sequences code for this CDR3. The chain links TRBV28 to TRBJ1-3; D is uncertain. The CDR3 sequence is 14 residues long. Trimming took 1 base from V and 0 from J, leaving 4 bases between them. Germline CDR1 and CDR2: MDHEN and SYDVKM. The CDR3: CASSLSGSGNTIYF. The CDR3 region has the DNA TGTGCCAGCAGTTTATCAGGCTCTGGAAACACCATATATTTT.

The rearrangement uses TRBV28 and TRBJ1-1, with 7 bases matching TRBD1. Trimming took 6 bases from V and 10 from J; bases not matched to a gene: 14. Looked up from germline, CDR1 is MDHEN and CDR2 is SYDVKM. This CDR3 region has 14 residues. CDR3 in DNA: TGTGCCAGCAGCCCTGGACAGGTGGGCTCGAGAGCTTTCTTT. It translates to CASSPGQVGSRAFF.

In its sample, this clone was seen once. The V call is TRBV19, the J call TRBJ2-1; tentative D call: TRBD2 (6 bases). Germline V gene data show CDR1 as LNHDA and CDR2 as SQIVND (reference sequence). This CDR3 region has 14 residues. With 3 bases removed from V and 2 bases from J, the gap between germline ends came to 8 bases. The CDR3 region is CASSMAGPYNEQFF. The CDR3 nucleotides are TGTGCCAGTAGTATGGCGGGACCCTACAATGAGCAGTTCTTC.

The chain couples TRBV5-1 to TRBJ2-1; the D is unclear. The germline V gene encodes CDR1 SGHRS and CDR2 YFSETQ. V lost 4 bases to trimming and J lost 8 bases, with 7 bases between them. The CDR3 has 11 residues. The CDR3 DNA follows: TGCGCCAGCAGCACTTTCGATGAGCAGTTCTTC. It is translated as CASSTFDEQFF.

V gene TRBV7-6 combines with J gene TRBJ2-1; 9 bases fit TRBD1. V lost 1 base, J lost 3 bases, and 7 bases stayed unmatched. Germline CDR1 SGHVS, CDR2 FNYEAQ. The CDR3 has 17 amino acids. The DNA for the CDR3 is TGTGCCAGCAGCTTAGGACCCGGGACAGGGATCTACAATGAGCAGTTCTTC. Amino acids: CASSLGPGTGIYNEQFF.

The chain couples TRBV4-1 to TRBJ2-3; no firm D call. Between the trimmed V and J ends, which lost 0 bases and 3 bases, there was a span of 10 bases. The CDR3 is made up of 15 amino acids. The germline CDR1 and CDR2 sequences are MGHRA and YSYEKL. CDR3 nucleotides: TGCGCCAGCAGCCAAGAACCGGTCGGGACAGATACGCAGTATTTT. Translated: CASSQEPVGTDTQYF.